The present entry profiles one T cell receptor (beta chain) with its context. This sample was included in a study of blood T cell repertoires in COVID-19. Data came from immunoSEQ multiplex PCR; TCRdb stores just in-frame clones and leaves some out. Altogether 160,000 or so clones are present, around 80% being singletons, with the ten largest covering around 3.2%. Recruitment covered 20 to 25 US areas and drew participants whose ages spanned 18 to 89 years. Cohort 3 recovery required two negative PCRs, clearance, or symptom resolution. CDR1 LGHDT and CDR2 YNNKEL come from the germline V gene (reference sequence). The CDR3 has 17 amino acids. V dropped 5 bases and J dropped 4; count of bases not matched to a gene: 7.

What was sequenced was PBMCs or T cells enriched from blood (not recorded which). This clonotype originated in a woman in her fifties or sixties who had recovered from COVID-19. V is TRBV3-1 (or the pseudogene TRBV3-2) and J is TRBJ2-6; TRBD1 matches at 11 bases. The CDR3, as DNA: TGTGCCAGCAGCGCCCGGGACAGGGGGGACGGGGCCAACGTCCTGACTTTC. It is translated as CASSARDRGDGANVLTF.